This TCR beta chain stems from a study of CD8+ T cells in alopecia areata. In the study overall: At a dose of 5 to 10 mg twice daily, oral tofacitinib was given to treated patients.

Turning to this clone: What it binds is unknown.

Regarding the study as a whole: Tofacitinib significantly reduced both scalp clonality and expanded CD8+ clones among the top 100. The study found TCR sharing across patients less clear than in mice, possibly for HLA reasons.

The CDR3 runs to 14 residues. Germline CDR1 and CDR2: SEHNR and FQNEAQ (reference sequence). Deletions cut 2 bases from V and 2 bases from J, with 8 bases between. It was cDNA, reverse transcribed from extracted RNA, that served as the sequencing template. Only in-frame clones appear in the TCRdb table, and some are missing; sequencing was by immunoSEQ multiplex PCR. Of about 260,000 clones in the sample, 60% were seen once. Treatment of the sample: oral pan-JAK inhibitor, 5-10 mg twice daily. It was from alopecia areata patients that lesional scalp punch biopsies and peripheral blood were collected. The origin of this receptor is a human donor with alopecia areata. The V gene is TRBV7-9, the J gene TRBJ2-3; D is unclear. This specimen consisted of CD4+ T cells sorted from blood, obtained at roughly week 53, from a patient treated with tofacitinib. The CDR3 is CASSLSPATDTQYF. CDR3 sequence (DNA): TGTGCCAGCAGCTTATCGCCTGCCACAGATACGCAGTATTTT.